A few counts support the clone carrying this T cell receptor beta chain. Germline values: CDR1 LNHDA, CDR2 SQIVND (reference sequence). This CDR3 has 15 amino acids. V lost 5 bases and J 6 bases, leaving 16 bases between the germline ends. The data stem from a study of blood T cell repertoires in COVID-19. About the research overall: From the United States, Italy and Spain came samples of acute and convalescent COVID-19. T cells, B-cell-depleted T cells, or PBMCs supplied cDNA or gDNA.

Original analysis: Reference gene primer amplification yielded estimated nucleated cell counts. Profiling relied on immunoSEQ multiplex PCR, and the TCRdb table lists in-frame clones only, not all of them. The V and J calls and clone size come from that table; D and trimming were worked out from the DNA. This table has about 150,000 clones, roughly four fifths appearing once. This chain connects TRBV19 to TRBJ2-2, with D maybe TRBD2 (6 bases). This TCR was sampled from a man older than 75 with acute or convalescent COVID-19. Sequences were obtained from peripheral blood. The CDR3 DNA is TGTGCCAGTAGTGCCGGAACCTGGGGGGCCGGGGAGCTGTTTTTT. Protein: CASSAGTWGAGELFF.